This T cell receptor (beta chain) was documented in a study of human T cells and chemical hapten exposure (dated by TCRdb to 2020 to 2022). Concerning the study at large: For sensitization, 2% DPC in acetone was applied to a roughly 2 cm by roughly 2 cm area of upper inner arm skin. Blood for TCR sequencing was provided by twenty-nine alopecia patients at one to four time points (pre-sensitization, 2, 6 and 24 weeks). Patch tests used Finn chambers with 0.01% DPC on the upper back, scored after 6 days by International Contact Dermatitis Research Group standards. This study followed changes in the peripheral blood TCR repertoire in vivo during primary and secondary sensitization of alopecia patients to the hapten diphenylcyclopropenone (DPC). Most of the patients in the cohort were female, and the cohort covered alopecia areata with under or over 50% scalp involvement, alopecia totalis and alopecia universalis. Weekly therapeutic DPC doses were additionally applied to the scalp of patients throughout the roughly 25-week study period. The libraries were sequenced as a pool, and the TCR yield per sample differed mostly because of small variations in library volumes within the pool. Patient blood was sampled pre-sensitization (week 0) and at 2, 6 and about 24 weeks after DPC sensitization. Paper-wide results and their limitations: DPC sensitization did not change how many TCRs were above 1 in 1000 frequency, and no evidence was found of alterations in global repertoire structure. Because every patient had alopecia, a presumed autoimmune disease, the patients' immune response might differ from that of healthy individuals. Patch test score was positively correlated with the number of PT1 expanded TCRs, with significance at thresholds 8, 16 and 32 but not at 4. Repeated subsampling changed both the strength of the expansion versus patch-test correlation and the threshold at which the correlation became significant. Compared with pre-sensitization or healthy control sets, expanded TCRs formed significantly more large CDR3 similarity clusters, which is consistent with antigen-driven responses.

Library preparation was by RACE. For sequencing, a NextSeq 500 was employed. Library preparation attached unique molecular identifiers to individual cDNA molecules for quantitative, reproducible TCR counting. Each blood RNA sample was used to sequence both TCR alpha and TCR beta chains. The original pipeline was this. Samples had a median of 95,638 TCRs, with a range from about 23,224 to 700,000. The Decombinator software suite was used to annotate the V, J and CDR3 of the TCR reads. Every sample was subsampled to the same number of TCRs (28,000) for the PS versus PT1 abundance plots. Expanded TCRs were defined as absent before sensitization and observed at least eight times at the 2-week time point. Starting from the raw public reads, TCRdb applied fastp trimming at Q25, assembled clones with MiXCR and retained in-frame beta chains. Each CDR3 protein gets just one entry, which takes the most common genes and DNA from the rows behind it. None of the V and J calls come from the authors' own analysis; TCRdb made them. This sample holds around 92,000 distinct CDR3 sequences; 10% to 12% were observed only once. Of the sample, 2.5% to 4% is held by the ten largest clones.

What this sample's time point label stands for: pre-sensitization, week 0. The treatment or condition label, as the study defines it: therapeutic diphenylcyclopropenone sensitization with weekly scalp DPC. At each patch-test visit, blood was drawn before the patch test was applied. Patients were eligible if aged 18 to 70, diagnosed with alopecia and judged suitable for DPC therapy, and pregnant patients were excluded. Total RNA was extracted from unfractionated whole blood collected in Tempus Blood RNA tubes. This clonotype was counted ten times or more. Which antigen it targets is not known. Nothing much larger sits one base from this clone, and base qualities are not available. The CDR3 has 13 amino acids, counting the end cysteine and phenylalanine. Of the read, only the CDR3 DNA is kept; its 39 bases are in frame from base 1. V is pared back by 7 bases and J by 6 bases, with 13 bases lying between the germline termini. CDR1 and CDR2 are read off the germline V gene as KGHSH and LQKENI.

The chain links TRBV18 with TRBJ2-1; a tentative D match to TRBD2 spans 5 bases. The specimen comprised whole blood, sampled in connection with sensitization to the hapten diphenylcyclopropenone (DPC). This TCR derives from a woman aged 55-69 years with alopecia areata. Some clones in this sample may be carry-over from other donors' samples. At the DNA level, the sequence is TGTGCCAGCTGGGCCGGGGTAATCAATGAGCAGTTCTTC. Translation gives CASWAGVINEQFF.